These 17 T cell receptor beta chains were all obtained from the same sample, sequenced in a study of memory CD4+ T cells and cytomegalovirus serostatus. Single viable CD3+CD4+CD8-CD45RO+ cells were sorted as the memory CD4+ T cells. Using immunoSEQ multiplex PCR, the repertoire was profiled, and TCRdb retains in-frame clones only, with some absent. Of tens of thousands of clones in the sample, around 76% were seen once. Sample: memory CD4+ T cells from blood. The receptors were sampled from an adult in good health and CMV-seronegative.

The rearrangement joins TRBV5-1 to TRBJ2-2; perhaps TRBD1 as D (7 bases). Per germline, CDR1 SGHRS and CDR2 YFSETQ. With 4 bases removed from V and 8 bases from J, the gap between germline ends came to 12 bases. CDR3 length: 13 residues. The CDR3 is CASSAGQSGELFF. CDR3 bases: TGCGCCAGCAGCGCGGGACAGTCGGGGGAGCTGTTTTTT.

V usage is TRBV20-1 and J usage is TRBJ1-2, with a tentative D call TRBD1 (5 bases). Germline CDR1 DFQATT, CDR2 SNEGSKA (reference sequence). The ends were cut back, 5 bases at V and 5 bases at J, with 9 bases in the middle. This CDR3 region has 11 residues. This chain's CDR3 is CSAYQGYGYTF. CDR3 DNA sequence: TGCAGTGCTTATCAGGGTTATGGCTACACCTTC.

In its sample, this clone was seen a few times. V gene TRBV29-1 combines with J gene TRBJ1-1, with 8 nucleotides matching TRBD1. V lost 5 bases, J lost 1 base, and 6 bases stayed unmatched. The CDR3 has 14 amino acids. Germline V gene sequence: CDR1 SQVTM, CDR2 ANQGSEA. This CDR3 is CSVHRGTGNTEAFF. The CDR3 DNA reads TGCAGCGTTCATAGAGGGACAGGGAACACTGAAGCTTTCTTT. Based on the CDR3 plus reference TRBV29-1 and TRBJ1-1, the full variable domain is SAVISQKPSRDICQRGTSLTIQCQVDSQVTMMFWYRQQPGQSLTLIATANQGSEATYESGFVIDKFPISRPNLTFSTLTVSNMSPEDSSIYLCSVHRGTGNTEAFFGQGTRLTVV.

The chain carries TRBV7-3 and TRBJ2-1; D is unresolved. The CDR3 is 14 residues long. The V gene lost 3 bases and the J gene lost 4 bases, with 10 bases spanning the gap. Germline-derived CDR1 and CDR2 are SGHTA and FQGTGA. CDR3 sequence: CASSLGVGYNEQFF. The DNA for the CDR3 is TGTGCCAGCAGCTTGGGTGTAGGGTACAATGAGCAGTTCTTC.

The V call is TRBV2, the J call TRBJ2-1; possible D gene TRBD1, 6 bases. The CDR3 has 16 residues. Per the germline V gene, CDR1 is SNHLY and CDR2 is FYNNEI. Trimming shortened V by 1 base and J by 3 bases, and 13 bases separated the two germline ends. CDR3 loop: CASSEDRDEYYNEQFF. CDR3 DNA: TGTGCCAGCAGTGAAGACAGGGATGAATACTACAATGAGCAGTTCTTC.

This rearrangement joins TRBV6-6 to TRBJ1-1, with D unclear. Between the trimmed V and J ends, which lost 1 base and 11 bases, there was a span of 11 bases. The CDR3 has 12 residues. Germline V gene sequence: CDR1 MNHNY, CDR2 SVGAGI (reference sequence). Here the CDR3 DNA reads TGTGCCAGCAGTTACTTGGGAATGCGGGCTTTCTTT. Amino acid sequence: CASSYLGMRAFF.

The chain is built from TRBV7-9 and TRBJ2-2; D is possibly TRBD1 (5 bases). Germline V lookup: CDR1 SEHNR, CDR2 FQNEAQ (reference sequence). The CDR3 is 15 residues long. The V end was cut by 5 bases, the J end by 1 base, with 11 bases between. CDR3 nucleotides: TGTGCCAGCAGCCATAATACAGGGAACACCGGGGAGCTGTTTTTT. The encoded protein is CASSHNTGNTGELFF.

V and J are TRBV4-1 and TRBJ2-2, with 8 nucleotides matching TRBD2. Germline CDR1 reads MGHRA; CDR2 reads YSYEKL. V shed 1 base and J 1 base; nucleotides not matched to a gene: 11. The CDR3 covers 19 residues. The CDR3, as DNA: TGCGCCAGCAGCCAAGTGGCGGGGGGCTCGCCTTTGAACACCGGGGAGCTGTTTTTT. Translating gives CASSQVAGGSPLNTGELFF.

This clone has a single count. The J gene is TRBJ1-1, the V gene TRBV25-1; TRBD1 agrees at 7 bases. CDR3 size: 15 residues. In germline, CDR1 is MGHDK, CDR2 SYGVNS. V shed 2 bases, J shed 1 base, and the junction held 4 bases outside the gene matches. CDR3 protein: CASSEPGQANTEAFF. The CDR3 region has the DNA TGTGCCAGCAGTGAACCAGGACAGGCGAACACTGAAGCTTTCTTT.

V gene TRBV28 combines with J gene TRBJ2-5; D may match TRBD1 or TRBD2 (5 bases each). CDR3 length equals 14 residues. V was cut by 7 bases and J by 1 base, with 13 bases left in between. Germline V gene data show CDR1 as MDHEN and CDR2 as SYDVKM. The CDR3 region has the DNA TGTGCCAGCACCCGGGGCGGAACCCAAGAGACCCAGTACTTC. Protein sequence: CASTRGGTQETQYF.

The chain uses TRBV19 and TRBJ2-7, with D possibly being TRBD2 (6 bases). The CDR3 consists of 14 residues. Trimming cost V 3 bases and J 0 bases, with 9 bases left between them. Germline V CDR1 and CDR2: LNHDA, SQIVND (reference sequence). The CDR3 DNA reads TGTGCCAGTAGTATCCCGGGAGCCTCCTACGAGCAGTACTTC. Translated: CASSIPGASYEQYF. Full variable domain (missing parts from reference TRBV19 and TRBJ2-7): DGGITQSPKYLFRKEGQNVTLSCEQNLNHDAMYWYRQDPGQGLRLIYYSQIVNDFQKGDIAEGYSVSREKKESFPLTVTSAQKNPTAFYLCASSIPGASYEQYFGPGTRLTVT.

A single count supports this clone. V gene TRBV7-3 combines with J gene TRBJ2-5; D not resolved. Trimming removed 4 bases from V and 7 bases from J, with 13 bases in between. The CDR3 runs 13 residues. Germline V gives CDR1 SGHTA, CDR2 FQGTGA. The CDR3 sequence: CASSSVQVGTQYF. Written as DNA, the CDR3 is TGTGCCAGCAGCTCAGTCCAGGTCGGGACCCAGTACTTC.

The V gene is TRBV7-9, the J gene TRBJ2-7; TRBD1 aligns across 8 bases. This CDR3 spans 15 amino acids. J lost 0 bases, V lost 7 bases, and 8 bases had no gene match. Germline-derived CDR1 and CDR2 are SEHNR and FQNEAQ (reference sequence). The CDR3 protein is CASTLLTGGSYEQYF. CDR3 DNA sequence: TGTGCCAGCACCCTTCTCACAGGGGGCTCCTACGAGCAGTACTTC.

The chain uses TRBV19 and TRBJ1-5, with D perhaps matching TRBD1 (5 bases). The V and J ends lost 1 base and 6 bases respectively, with 16 bases between them. The CDR3 totals 16 residues. Germline-derived CDR1 and CDR2 are LNHDA and SQIVND (reference sequence). The chain's CDR3 is CASSIARRGGSQPQHF. DNA of the CDR3: TGTGCCAGTAGTATAGCACGGAGGGGAGGTAGTCAGCCCCAGCATTTT.

The chain joins TRBV9 to TRBJ2-7; TRBD2 is a possible D gene (7 bases). Germline V gene sequence: CDR1 SGDLS, CDR2 YYNGEE. CDR3 size: 16 residues. Trimming took off 2 bases at V and 5 bases at J, with 20 bases between the two ends. The CDR3 protein is CASSVSSGDYGNEQYF. The DNA of the CDR3 is TGTGCCAGCAGCGTCTCATCAGGGGACTACGGGAACGAGCAGTACTTC.

The chain recombines TRBV11-1 with TRBJ2-7; D call uncertain. Looked up from germline, CDR1 is SGHAT and CDR2 is FQDESV (reference sequence). CDR3 length equals 13 residues. Trimming left V 3 bases short and J 4 bases short, with 10 bases between. Here the CDR3 reads CASSFRLGYEQYF. The CDR3 bases are TGTGCCAGCAGCTTCAGGCTGGGATACGAGCAGTACTTC.

The chain recombines TRBV19 with TRBJ1-4; TRBD1 is a possible D gene (6 bases). The CDR3 has 14 amino acids. Trimming took 3 bases from V and 7 from J, leaving 12 bases between them. CDR1 is LNHDA and CDR2 is SQIVND in the germline V gene (reference sequence). CDR3 protein: CASSIQGPGEKLFF. CDR3 in DNA: TGTGCCAGTAGTATCCAGGGGCCTGGTGAAAAACTGTTTTTT.